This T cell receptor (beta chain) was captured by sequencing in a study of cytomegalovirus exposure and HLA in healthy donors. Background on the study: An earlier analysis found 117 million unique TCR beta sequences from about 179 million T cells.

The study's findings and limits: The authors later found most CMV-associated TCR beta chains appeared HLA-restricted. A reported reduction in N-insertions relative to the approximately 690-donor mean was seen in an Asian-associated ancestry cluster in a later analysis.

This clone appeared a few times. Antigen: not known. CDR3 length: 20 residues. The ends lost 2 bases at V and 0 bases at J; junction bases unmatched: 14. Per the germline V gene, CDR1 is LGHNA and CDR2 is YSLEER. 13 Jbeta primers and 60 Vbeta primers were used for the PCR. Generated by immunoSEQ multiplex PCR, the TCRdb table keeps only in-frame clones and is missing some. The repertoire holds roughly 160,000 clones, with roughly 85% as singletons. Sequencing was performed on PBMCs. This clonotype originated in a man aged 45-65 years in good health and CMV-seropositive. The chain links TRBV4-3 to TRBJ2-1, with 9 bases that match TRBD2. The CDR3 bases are TGCGCCAGCAGCCAACGAGAGGCGGGGGGGAGTATGACCTCCTACAATGAGCAGTTCTTC. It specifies CASSQREAGGSMTSYNEQFF.